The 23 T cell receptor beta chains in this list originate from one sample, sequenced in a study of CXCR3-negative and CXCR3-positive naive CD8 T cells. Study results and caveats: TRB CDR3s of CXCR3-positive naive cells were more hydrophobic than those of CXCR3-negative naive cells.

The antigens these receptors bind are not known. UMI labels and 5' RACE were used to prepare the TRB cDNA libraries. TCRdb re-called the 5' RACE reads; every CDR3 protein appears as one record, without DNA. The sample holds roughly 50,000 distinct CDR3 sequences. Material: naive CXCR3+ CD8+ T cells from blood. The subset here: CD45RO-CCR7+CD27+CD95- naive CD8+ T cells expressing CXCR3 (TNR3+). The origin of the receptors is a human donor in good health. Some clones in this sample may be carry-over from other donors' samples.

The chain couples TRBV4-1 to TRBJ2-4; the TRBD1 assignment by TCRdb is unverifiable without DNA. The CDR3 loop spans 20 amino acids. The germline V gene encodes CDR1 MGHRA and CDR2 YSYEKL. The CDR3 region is CASSPTRGTEDKGVKNIQYF.

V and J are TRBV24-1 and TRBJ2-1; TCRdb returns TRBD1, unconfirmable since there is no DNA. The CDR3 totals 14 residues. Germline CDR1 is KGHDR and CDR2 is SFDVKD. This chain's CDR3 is CATSDLEPGSEQFF.

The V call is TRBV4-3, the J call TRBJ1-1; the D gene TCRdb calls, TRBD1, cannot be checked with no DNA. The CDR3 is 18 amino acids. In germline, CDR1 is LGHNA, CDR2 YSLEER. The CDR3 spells CASSHEFGQGQMNTEAFF.

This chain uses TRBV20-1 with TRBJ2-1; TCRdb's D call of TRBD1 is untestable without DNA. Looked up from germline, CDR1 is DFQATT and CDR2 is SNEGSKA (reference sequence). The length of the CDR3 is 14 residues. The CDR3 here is CSAETGSAYNEQFF.

This chain's CDR3 is CSARARGGRETQYF. V gene TRBV20-1 combines with J gene TRBJ2-5; checking the TCRdb D call of TRBD2 is not possible without DNA. The CDR3 loop spans 14 amino acids. Germline values: CDR1 DFQATT, CDR2 SNEGSKA (reference sequence).

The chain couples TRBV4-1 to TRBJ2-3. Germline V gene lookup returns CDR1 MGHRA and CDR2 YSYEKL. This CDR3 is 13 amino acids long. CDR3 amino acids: CASSQMPTATQYF.

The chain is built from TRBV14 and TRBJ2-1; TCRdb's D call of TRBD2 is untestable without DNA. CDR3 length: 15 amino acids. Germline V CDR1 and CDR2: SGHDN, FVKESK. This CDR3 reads CASSQMRTSHNEQFF.

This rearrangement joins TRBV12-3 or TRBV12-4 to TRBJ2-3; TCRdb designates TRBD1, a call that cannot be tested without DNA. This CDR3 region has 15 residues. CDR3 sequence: CASSRQGASTDTQYF.

The CDR3 reads CASSTSYNEQFF. The gene calls are TRBV9 and TRBJ2-1. The germline CDR1 and CDR2 sequences are SGDLS and YYNGEE. The CDR3 runs 12 residues.

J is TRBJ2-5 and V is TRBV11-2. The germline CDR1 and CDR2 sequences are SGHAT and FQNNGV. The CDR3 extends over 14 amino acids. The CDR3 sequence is CASSSLQWGETQYF.

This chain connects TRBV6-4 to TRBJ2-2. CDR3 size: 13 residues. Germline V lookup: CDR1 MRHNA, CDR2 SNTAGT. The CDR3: CASSDLDTGELFF.

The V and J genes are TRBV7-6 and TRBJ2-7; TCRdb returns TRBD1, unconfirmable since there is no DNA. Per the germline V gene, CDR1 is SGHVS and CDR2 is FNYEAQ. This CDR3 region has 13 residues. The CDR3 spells CASSWTASYEQYF. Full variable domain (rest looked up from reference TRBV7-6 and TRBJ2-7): GAGVSQSPRYKVTKRGQDVALRCDPISGHVSLYWYRQALGQGPEFLTYFNYEAQQDKSGLPNDRFSAERPEGSISTLTIQRTEQRDSAMYRCASSWTASYEQYFGPGTRLTVT.

CDR3 sequence reads: CASSPGGGEYNEQFF. This chain links TRBV27 with TRBJ2-1; TCRdb names TRBD1, which stays unverified in the absence of DNA. Germline loops: CDR1 MNHEY, CDR2 SMNVEV (reference sequence). The CDR3 spans 15 residues.

CDR3: CASRPGQDVDTQYF. The chain joins TRBV6-4 to TRBJ2-3; the D call from TCRdb, TRBD1, cannot be confirmed without DNA. The CDR3 runs to 14 residues. The germline gives CDR1 MRHNA, CDR2 SNTAGT.

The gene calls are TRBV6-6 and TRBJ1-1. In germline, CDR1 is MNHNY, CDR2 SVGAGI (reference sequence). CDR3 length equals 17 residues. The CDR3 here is CASSYRVVRIMNTEAFF.

The CDR3 spells CASSPGGAPHEQYF. The chain combines TRBV7-2 with TRBJ2-7; no DNA is available, so the TRBD2 call from TCRdb remains unchecked. CDR1 and CDR2 from the germline V gene are SGHTA and FQGNSA. CDR3 size: 14 residues. Together with reference TRBV7-2 and TRBJ2-7, the CDR3 gives the full variable domain: GAGVSQSPSNKVTEKGKDVELRCDPISGHTALYWYRQSLGQGLEFLIYFQGNSAPDKSGLPSDRFSAERTGGSVSTLTIQRTQQEDSAVYLCASSPGGAPHEQYFGPGTRLTVT.

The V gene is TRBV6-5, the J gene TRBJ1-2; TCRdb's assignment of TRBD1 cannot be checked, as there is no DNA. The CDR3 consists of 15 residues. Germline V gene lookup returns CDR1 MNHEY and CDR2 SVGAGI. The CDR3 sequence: CASSSLPRAHEGYTF.

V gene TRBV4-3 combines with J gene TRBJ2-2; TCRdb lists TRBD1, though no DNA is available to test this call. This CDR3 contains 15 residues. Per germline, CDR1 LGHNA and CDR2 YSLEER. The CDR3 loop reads CASSQDRGATGELFF.

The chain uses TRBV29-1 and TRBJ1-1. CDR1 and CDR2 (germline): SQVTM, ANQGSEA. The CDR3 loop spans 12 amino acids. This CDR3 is CSVVLMNTEAFF.

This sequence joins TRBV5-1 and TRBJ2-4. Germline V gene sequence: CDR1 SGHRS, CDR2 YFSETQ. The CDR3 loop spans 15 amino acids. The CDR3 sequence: CASSGSKSAKNIQYF.

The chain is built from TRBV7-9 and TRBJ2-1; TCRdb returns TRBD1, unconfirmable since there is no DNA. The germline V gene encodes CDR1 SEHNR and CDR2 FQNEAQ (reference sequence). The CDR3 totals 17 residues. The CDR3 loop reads CASSLATGAGGWDEQFF.

This CDR3 reads CASNRTNTQYF. This chain uses TRBV4-1 with TRBJ2-3. Germline-derived CDR1 and CDR2 are MGHRA and YSYEKL. CDR3 length equals 11 residues.

The chain's CDR3 is CASIPGQGLNEQFF. The V call is TRBV2, the J call TRBJ2-1; TCRdb indicates TRBD1, and absent DNA this call remains unverified. The CDR3 covers 14 residues. Germline CDR1 reads SNHLY; CDR2 reads FYNNEI.